One TCR beta chain is described in this entry. Its antigen remains unidentified. A sample-barcoded 5' primer and a J-beta primer mix were used in a second PCR of roughly 7 to 12 cycles. Sequencing of every sample gave 3 million or more CDR3-containing paired-end reads. TCRdb passed the 5' RACE reads through MiXCR, listing each CDR3 protein once. Among some 730,000 distinct CDR3 sequences listed, approximately 21% were seen once. These data originate in a study of blood T cells in healthy people across ages. Study-level points and caveats: Roughly linearly, TCR beta diversity per million T cells fell as age increased.

CDR1 is SGHTA and CDR2 is FQGNSA in the germline V gene. V lost 5 bases to trimming and J lost 11 bases, with 24 bases between them. This CDR3 is 15 amino acids long. Donation came from healthy Caucasian individuals in Russia who were aged roughly 6 to 100. Each sample had at least 7 million PBMCs isolated. The specimen sequenced was blood. The clonotype was recovered from a man between 65 and 80 years old in good health. The V gene is TRBV7-2, the J gene TRBJ2-5; D is perhaps TRBD2 (7 bases). CDR3 DNA: TGTGCCAGCAGCGCCTGGGGAGGGGGTGTAGGGGAGCAGTACTTC. Translated: CASSAWGGGVGEQYF. Combining the CDR3 with reference TRBV7-2 and TRBJ2-5 gives the whole variable domain GAGVSQSPSNKVTEKGKDVELRCDPISGHTALYWYRQSLGQGLEFLIYFQGNSAPDKSGLPSDRFSAERTGGSVSTLTIQRTQQEDSAVYLCASSAWGGGVGEQYFGPGTRLLVL.